The rows below give T cell receptor beta chains drawn from one sample of a study of human T cells and chemical hapten exposure. TCRdb re-called the RACE reads through MiXCR, storing one row per CDR3 protein. The table shows 80,000 to 100,000 distinct CDR3 sequences, with about 8.9% occurring only once. Here the sequenced sample was whole blood, taken in connection with sensitization to the hapten diphenylcyclopropenone (DPC). The origin of the receptors is a woman aged 40 to 50 with alopecia areata. Some clones in this sample may be carry-over from other donors' samples. Both conserved end residues are part of each CDR3. The D gene is left open where the match is weak. Rows may omit the clone size; those that give it use once, few, many or a size class.

TRBV29-1	TRBD2	TRBJ2-5	many	CSVERTSGAETQYF	TGCAGCGTTGAAAGGACTAGCGGGGCGGAGACCCAGTACTTC
TRBV27	TRBD2	TRBJ2-7	NA	CASSFANGLEGGHEQYF	TGTGCCAGCAGTTTCGCTAATGGACTAGAAGGAGGCCACGAGCAGTACTTC
TRBV2	TRBD1	TRBJ2-2	NA	CASLRTGGFGELFF	TGTGCCAGCCTACGGACAGGGGGATTCGGGGAGCTGTTTTTT
TRBV14	NA	TRBJ2-7	NA	CASSQGGGRSYEQYF	TGTGCCAGCAGCCAGGGCGGGGGCCGCTCCTACGAGCAGTACTTC
TRBV11-2	NA	TRBJ2-7	many	CASSSPSYEQYF	TGTGCCAGCAGCTCACCATCCTACGAGCAGTACTTC
TRBV27	TRBD1	TRBJ1-2	many	CASKGADNYGYTF	TGTGCCAGCAAGGGGGCTGATAACTATGGCTACACCTTC
TRBV6-2/TRBV6-3	NA	TRBJ2-2	NA	CASSYGVGELFF	TGTGCCAGCAGTTACGGCGTCGGGGAGCTGTTTTTT
TRBV4-1	TRBD2	TRBJ2-7	NA	CASSQDLAESYEQYF	TGCGCCAGCAGCCAAGATCTAGCGGAGAGCTACGAGCAGTACTTC
TRBV2	NA	TRBJ2-5	NA	CASSESQETQYF	TGTGCCAGCAGTGAATCCCAAGAGACCCAGTACTTC
TRBV27	TRBD1	TRBJ1-5	many	CASRGTGRGGNQPQHF	TGTGCCAGCAGAGGGACAGGGAGGGGAGGCAATCAGCCCCAGCATTTT
TRBV15	NA	TRBJ2-5	NA	CATSRDRGQETQYF	TGTGCCACCAGCAGAGATCGGGGTCAAGAGACCCAGTACTTC
TRBV6-4	NA	TRBJ2-1	few	CASSGGLETFF	TGTGCCAGCAGTGGAGGGCTAGAGACGTTCTTC
TRBV2	NA	TRBJ2-7	few	CASFPAAGEQYF	TGTGCCAGCTTCCCGGCGGCGGGCGAGCAGTACTTC
TRBV7-9	NA	TRBJ1-1	once	CASKGTFTEAFF	TGTGCCAGCAAAGGCACCTTCACTGAAGCTTTCTTT
TRBV12-3/TRBV12-4	NA	TRBJ2-1	many	CASSFRSGRYNEQFF	TGTGCCAGCAGTTTCAGGTCCGGCCGATACAATGAGCAGTTCTTC
TRBV20-1	TRBD1	TRBJ1-2	many	CSAEHRDRGSGYTF	TGCAGTGCTGAACACCGGGACAGGGGTTCTGGCTACACCTTC
TRBV12-3/TRBV12-4	TRBD2	TRBJ2-5	NA	CASSIGTSPPETQYF	TGTGCCAGCAGTATTGGGACTAGCCCCCCAGAGACCCAGTACTTC
TRBV25-1	NA	TRBJ2-7	NA	CASSESGSYEQYF	TGTGCCAGCAGTGAATCAGGGTCCTACGAGCAGTACTTC
TRBV30	TRBD1	TRBJ1-1	once	CVWTPPDRINTEAFF	TGTGTCTGGACCCCGCCGGACAGGATCAACACTGAAGCTTTCTTT
TRBV9	NA	TRBJ1-1	many	CASSVGGIMNTEAFF	TGTGCCAGCAGCGTAGGTGGGATAATGAACACTGAAGCTTTCTTT
TRBV4-3	NA	TRBJ1-3	NA	CASSQDWPLTSQGSGNTIYF	TGCGCCAGCAGCCAAGATTGGCCCCTGACAAGCCAGGGTTCTGGAAACACCATATATTTT
TRBV25-1	TRBD1	TRBJ2-5	NA	CASSAQGSKTQYF	TGTGCCAGCAGTGCACAGGGGTCCAAGACCCAGTACTTC
TRBV6-5	TRBD1	TRBJ1-1	many	CASSYLPGQGSTGAFF	TGTGCCAGCAGTTACCTCCCGGGACAGGGTTCGACCGGAGCTTTCTTT
TRBV3-1	NA	TRBJ2-5	many	CASSPELERQYF	TGTGCCAGCAGCCCTGAACTAGAGCGGCAGTACTTC
TRBV12-3/TRBV12-4	NA	TRBJ2-5	once	CASSLAAGTVQETQYF	TGTGCCAGCAGTTTAGCCGCCGGGACCGTTCAAGAGACCCAGTACTTC
TRBV2	TRBD1	TRBJ2-6	NA	CASTTGQGTLGANVLTF	TGTGCCAGCACGACGGGACAGGGGACTCTAGGGGCCAACGTCCTGACTTTC
TRBV5-1	TRBD1	TRBJ2-4	few	CASSLGRGTKNIRYF	TGCGCCAGCAGCTTGGGCAGGGGGACCAAAAACATTCGGTACTTC
TRBV7-6	NA	TRBJ2-1	many	CASSLTPPSTEQFF	TGTGCCAGCAGCTTAACTCCCCCAAGCACTGAGCAGTTCTTC
TRBV5-4	NA	TRBJ2-2	NA	CASSLTQHNTGELFF	TGTGCCAGCAGCTTGACCCAACACAACACCGGGGAGCTGTTTTTT
TRBV11-3	NA	TRBJ1-1	many	CASSYGVNTEAFF	TGTGCCAGCAGCTATGGAGTGAACACTGAAGCTTTCTTT
TRBV3-1	NA	TRBJ1-2	many	CASSGGSANYGYTF	TGTGCCAGCAGCGGGGGAAGCGCTAACTATGGCTACACCTTC
TRBV9	TRBD1	TRBJ2-3	NA	CASRPTGDTDTQYF	TGTGCCAGCAGGCCGACAGGGGACACAGATACGCAGTATTTT
TRBV7-6	NA	TRBJ2-2	NA	CASSLRLDDTGELFF	TGTGCCAGCAGCTTAAGACTCGACGACACCGGGGAGCTGTTTTTT
TRBV4-3	NA	TRBJ1-3	NA	CASSLEMDGNTIYF	TGCGCCAGCAGCCTAGAAATGGATGGAAACACCATATATTTT
TRBV20-1	NA	TRBJ1-1	NA	CSAPTFNTEAFF	TGCAGTGCCCCGACCTTTAACACTGAAGCTTTCTTT
TRBV3-2	NA	TRBJ2-7	NA	CASSQVLAGPYEQYF	TGTGCCAGCAGCCAAGTACTAGCGGGACCCTACGAGCAGTACTTC
TRBV11-2	TRBD1	TRBJ2-7	NA	CASSPRTGTSKEQYF	TGTGCCAGCAGCCCCCGGACAGGGACGAGTAAGGAGCAGTACTTC